This T cell receptor (beta chain) was captured by sequencing in a study of OX40 agonist ivuxolimab in advanced cancers. Study-level background: In three patients, partial responses were observed, one with hepatocellular carcinoma and two with cutaneous melanoma.

Clones were read by immunoSEQ multiplex PCR, and TCRdb kept only the in-frame ones, dropping some. The sample lists tens of thousands of clones, about 88% seen once, with about 1.1% in the top ten. Sampling times: baseline, cycle 4 day 1, cycle 7 day 1. This CDR3 is built from 15 residues. Per the germline V gene, CDR1 is MNHNS and CDR2 is SASEGT. The trim removed 7 bases at V and 4 bases at J, leaving 9 bases unmatched. Regarding this clone: Its matching antigen is unknown.

Findings of the study overall: The 0.1-3.0 mg/kg partial responders had among the lowest clonal expansion. Researchers report that CD8+ T cells had, on average, more expanded clones than CD4+.

This chain connects TRBV6-1 to TRBJ2-1; 8 bases are shared with TRBD1. The receptor comes from an adult with an advanced solid tumor such as melanoma, head and neck, liver or kidney cancer. The starting material was CD4+ or CD8+ T cells sorted from blood, obtained in a trial of the OX40 agonist ivuxolimab. The CDR3 region has the DNA TGTGCCAGCATTCTAGACAGGGGTTTTTACAATGAGCAGTTCTTC. This encodes CASILDRGFYNEQFF.